The TCR beta chain under discussion was sequenced for a study of pediatric ulcerative colitis. Some clones are missing from TCRdb's copy, which holds only in-frame ones; the method was immunoSEQ multiplex PCR. This table has about 35,000 clones, approximately 78% appearing once. The CDR3 is 14 residues long. CDR1 is SGHTS and CDR2 is YDEGEE in the germline V gene. Germline trimming cut 4 bases from V and 3 bases from J; bases unmatched to any gene: 6. Rectal tissue came from one to two pinch biopsies taken at colonoscopy. Before the diagnostic colonoscopy, ulcerative colitis patients were free of immunosuppressive medication.

Sequenced input: gut tissue. The clonotype comes from a boy under 18 with mild ulcerative colitis. The V and J genes are TRBV5-8 and TRBJ2-5, with 7 nucleotides matching TRBD2. CDR3 bases: TGTGCCAGCAGCCGGGACGCGGGGGAAGAGACCCAGTACTTC. Amino acids: CASSRDAGEETQYF.